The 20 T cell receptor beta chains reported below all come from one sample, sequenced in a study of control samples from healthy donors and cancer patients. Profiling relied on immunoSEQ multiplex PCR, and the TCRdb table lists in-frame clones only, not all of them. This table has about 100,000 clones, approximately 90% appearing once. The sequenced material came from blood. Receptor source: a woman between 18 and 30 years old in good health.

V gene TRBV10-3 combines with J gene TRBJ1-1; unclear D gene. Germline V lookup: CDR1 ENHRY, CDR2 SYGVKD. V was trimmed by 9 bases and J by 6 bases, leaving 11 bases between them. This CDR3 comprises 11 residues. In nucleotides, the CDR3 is TGTGCCATAGCAGGTGGGCCTGAAGCTTTCTTT. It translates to CAIAGGPEAFF.

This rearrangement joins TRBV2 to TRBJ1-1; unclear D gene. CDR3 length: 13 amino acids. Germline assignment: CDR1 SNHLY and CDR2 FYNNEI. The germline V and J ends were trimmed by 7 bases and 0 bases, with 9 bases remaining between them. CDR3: CASKSRVNTEAFF. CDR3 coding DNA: TGTGCCAGCAAAAGTAGGGTGAACACTGAAGCTTTCTTT.

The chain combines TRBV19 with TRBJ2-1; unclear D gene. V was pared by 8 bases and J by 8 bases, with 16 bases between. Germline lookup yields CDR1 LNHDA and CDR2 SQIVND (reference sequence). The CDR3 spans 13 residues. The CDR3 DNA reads TGTGCCAGTGAATCGGAACAGCCCTATGAGCAGTTCTTC. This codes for CASESEQPYEQFF. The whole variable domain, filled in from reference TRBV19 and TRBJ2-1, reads DGGITQSPKYLFRKEGQNVTLSCEQNLNHDAMYWYRQDPGQGLRLIYYSQIVNDFQKGDIAEGYSVSREKKESFPLTVTSAQKNPTAFYLCASESEQPYEQFFGPGTRLTVL.

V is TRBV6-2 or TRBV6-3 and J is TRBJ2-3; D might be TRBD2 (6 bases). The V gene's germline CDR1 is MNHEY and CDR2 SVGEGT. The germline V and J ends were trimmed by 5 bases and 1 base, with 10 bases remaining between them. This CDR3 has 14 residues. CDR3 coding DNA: TGTGCCAGCAGTGTGGACTACCGCACAGATACGCAGTATTTT. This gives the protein CASSVDYRTDTQYF.

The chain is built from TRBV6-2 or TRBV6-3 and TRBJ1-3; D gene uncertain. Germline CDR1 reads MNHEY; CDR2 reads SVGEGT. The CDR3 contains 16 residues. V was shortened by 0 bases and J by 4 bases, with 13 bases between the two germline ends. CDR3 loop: CASSYSEGVGGNTIYF. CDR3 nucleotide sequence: TGTGCCAGCAGTTACTCTGAGGGAGTCGGCGGAAACACCATATATTTT.

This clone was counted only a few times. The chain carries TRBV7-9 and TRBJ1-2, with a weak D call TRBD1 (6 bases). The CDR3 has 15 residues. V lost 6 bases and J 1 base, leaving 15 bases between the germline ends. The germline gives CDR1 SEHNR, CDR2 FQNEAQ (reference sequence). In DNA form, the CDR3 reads TGTGCCAGCAGATCGCAGGGGAAATTTAACTATGGCTACACCTTC. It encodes CASRSQGKFNYGYTF.

The CDR3 spells CASSYPAGGTDTQYF. In DNA form, the CDR3 reads TGTGCCAGCAGTTACCCGGCCGGGGGCACAGATACGCAGTATTTT. This sequence joins TRBV7-6 and TRBJ2-3; tentative D call: TRBD2 (5 bases). This CDR3 comprises 15 residues. The germline V and J ends were trimmed by 6 bases and 1 base, with 14 bases remaining between them. Germline CDR1 reads SGHVS; CDR2 reads FNYEAQ.

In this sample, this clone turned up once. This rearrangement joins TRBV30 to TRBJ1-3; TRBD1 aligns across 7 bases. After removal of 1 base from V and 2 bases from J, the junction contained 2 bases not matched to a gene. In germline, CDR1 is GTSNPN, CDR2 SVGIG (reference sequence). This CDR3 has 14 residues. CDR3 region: CAWSATGAGNTIYF. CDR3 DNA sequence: TGTGCCTGGAGTGCCACAGGGGCTGGAAACACCATATATTTT. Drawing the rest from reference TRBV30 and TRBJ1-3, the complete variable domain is SQTIHQWPATLVQPVGSPLSLECTVEGTSNPNLYWYRQAAGRGLQLLFYSVGIGQISSEVPQNLSASRPQDRQFILSSKKLLLSDSGFYLCAWSATGAGNTIYFGEGSWLTVV.

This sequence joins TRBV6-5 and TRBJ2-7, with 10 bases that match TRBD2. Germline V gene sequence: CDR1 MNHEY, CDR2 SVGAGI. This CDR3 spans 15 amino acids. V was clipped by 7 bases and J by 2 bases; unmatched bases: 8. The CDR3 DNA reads TGTGCCAGCACCAAACCTGGGACTAGCGCCTACGAGCAGTACTTC. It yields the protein CASTKPGTSAYEQYF.

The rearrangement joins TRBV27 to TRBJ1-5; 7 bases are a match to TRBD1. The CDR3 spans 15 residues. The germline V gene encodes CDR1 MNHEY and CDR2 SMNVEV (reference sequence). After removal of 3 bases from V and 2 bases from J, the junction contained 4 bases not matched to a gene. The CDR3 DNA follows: TGTGCCAGCAGTTTCCAAGGACAGGGCAATCAGCCCCAGCATTTT. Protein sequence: CASSFQGQGNQPQHF.

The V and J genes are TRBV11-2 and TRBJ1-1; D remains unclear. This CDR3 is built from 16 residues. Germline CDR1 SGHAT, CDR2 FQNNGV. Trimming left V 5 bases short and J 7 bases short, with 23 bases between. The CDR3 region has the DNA TGTGCCAGCAGCCCCGGAAGCGGAGCTATACAACGTGAAGCTTTCTTT. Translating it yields CASSPGSGAIQREAFF.

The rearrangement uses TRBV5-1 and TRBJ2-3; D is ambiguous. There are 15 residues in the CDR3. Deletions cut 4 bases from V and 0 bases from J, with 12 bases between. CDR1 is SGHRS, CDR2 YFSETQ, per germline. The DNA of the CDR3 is TGCGCCAGCAGCACTCCCGGTTCTAGCACAGATACGCAGTATTTT. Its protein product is CASSTPGSSTDTQYF.

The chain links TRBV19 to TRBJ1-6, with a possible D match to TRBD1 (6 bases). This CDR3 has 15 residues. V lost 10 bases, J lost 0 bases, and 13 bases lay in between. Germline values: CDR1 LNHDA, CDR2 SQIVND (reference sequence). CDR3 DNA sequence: TGTGCCACAGGACAGTTCAGCTCCTATAATTCACCCCTCCACTTT. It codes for CATGQFSSYNSPLHF.

CDR3 DNA: TGTGCCAGCAGTCAGGACGGGGCGTCCTACGAGCAGTACTTC. Translating it yields CASSQDGASYEQYF. The chain uses TRBV11-3 and TRBJ2-7, with D perhaps matching TRBD1 or TRBD2 (5 bases each). The V gene lost 6 bases and the J gene lost 1 base, with 13 bases spanning the gap. Germline V gene lookup returns CDR1 SGHNT and CDR2 YENEEA. The CDR3 runs 14 residues.

CDR3 amino acids: CASSDRTGMGNQPQHF. In nucleotides, the CDR3 is TGTGCCAGCAGTGACAGGACAGGGATGGGAAATCAGCCCCAGCATTTT. The V gene is TRBV2, the J gene TRBJ1-5, with 8 positions matching TRBD1. Losses at the gene ends were 3 bases for V and 4 bases for J; bases not matched to a gene: 8. The CDR3 is made up of 16 amino acids. Germline values: CDR1 SNHLY, CDR2 FYNNEI.

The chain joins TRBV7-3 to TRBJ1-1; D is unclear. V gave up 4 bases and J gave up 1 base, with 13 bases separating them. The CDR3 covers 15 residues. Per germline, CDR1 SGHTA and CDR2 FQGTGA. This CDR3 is CASSSDGDGNTEAFF. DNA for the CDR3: TGTGCCAGCAGCTCTGACGGAGATGGGAACACTGAAGCTTTCTTT.

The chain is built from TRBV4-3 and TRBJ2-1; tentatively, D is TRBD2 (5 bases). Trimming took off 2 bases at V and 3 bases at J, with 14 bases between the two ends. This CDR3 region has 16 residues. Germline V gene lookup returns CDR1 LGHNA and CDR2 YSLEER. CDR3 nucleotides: TGCGCCAGCAGCCAAACAACCCCCGGGGACTACAATGAGCAGTTCTTC. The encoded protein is CASSQTTPGDYNEQFF.

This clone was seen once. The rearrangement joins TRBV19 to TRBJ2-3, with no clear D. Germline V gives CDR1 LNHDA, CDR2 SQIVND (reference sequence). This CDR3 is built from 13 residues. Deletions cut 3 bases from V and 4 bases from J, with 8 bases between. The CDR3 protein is CASSIIFPDTQYF. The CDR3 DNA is TGTGCCAGTAGTATCATTTTCCCAGATACGCAGTATTTT.

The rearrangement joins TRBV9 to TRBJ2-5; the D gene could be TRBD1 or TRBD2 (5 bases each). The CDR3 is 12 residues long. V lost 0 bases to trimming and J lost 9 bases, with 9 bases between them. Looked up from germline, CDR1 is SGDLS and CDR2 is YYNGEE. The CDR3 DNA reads TGTGCCAGCAGCGTAGCGGGGCGGGCCCAGTACTTC. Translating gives CASSVAGRAQYF.

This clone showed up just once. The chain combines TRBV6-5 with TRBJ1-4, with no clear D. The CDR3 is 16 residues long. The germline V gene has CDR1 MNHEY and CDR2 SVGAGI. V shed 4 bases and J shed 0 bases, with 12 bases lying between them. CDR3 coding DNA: TGTGCCAGCAGTTCCGGCGTAGGAGCAACTAATGAAAAACTGTTTTTT. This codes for CASSSGVGATNEKLFF.